The T cell receptor (beta chain) described here comes from a study of OX40 agonist ivuxolimab in advanced cancers. Study-level points and caveats: Expanded clones were, on average, more numerous among CD8+ T cells than CD4+. At 0.1 to 3.0 mg/kg and by week 6, clonal expansion occurred in CD4+ and CD8+ blood T cells.

Enrollment shut out patients with autoimmune disease history or systemic immunosuppression. Method: immunoSEQ multiplex PCR; TCRdb's copy keeps in-frame clones and lacks some. The sample lists tens of thousands of clones; approximately 89% were seen once. In germline, CDR1 is MNHNS, CDR2 SASEGT. This CDR3 region has 16 residues. Deletions cut 1 base from V and 4 bases from J, with 16 bases between. A remark on this clone: Its cognate antigen is unknown.

The sequence was collected from an adult with an advanced solid tumor such as melanoma, head and neck, liver or kidney cancer. The specimen was CD4+ or CD8+ T cells sorted from blood, collected in a trial of the OX40 agonist ivuxolimab. This chain links TRBV6-1 with TRBJ2-5; a possible D gene is TRBD1 (6 bases). Here the CDR3 reads CASSEDQRDMGETQYF. The CDR3 nucleotides read TGTGCCAGCAGTGAAGACCAACGGGACATGGGAGAGACCCAGTACTTC.